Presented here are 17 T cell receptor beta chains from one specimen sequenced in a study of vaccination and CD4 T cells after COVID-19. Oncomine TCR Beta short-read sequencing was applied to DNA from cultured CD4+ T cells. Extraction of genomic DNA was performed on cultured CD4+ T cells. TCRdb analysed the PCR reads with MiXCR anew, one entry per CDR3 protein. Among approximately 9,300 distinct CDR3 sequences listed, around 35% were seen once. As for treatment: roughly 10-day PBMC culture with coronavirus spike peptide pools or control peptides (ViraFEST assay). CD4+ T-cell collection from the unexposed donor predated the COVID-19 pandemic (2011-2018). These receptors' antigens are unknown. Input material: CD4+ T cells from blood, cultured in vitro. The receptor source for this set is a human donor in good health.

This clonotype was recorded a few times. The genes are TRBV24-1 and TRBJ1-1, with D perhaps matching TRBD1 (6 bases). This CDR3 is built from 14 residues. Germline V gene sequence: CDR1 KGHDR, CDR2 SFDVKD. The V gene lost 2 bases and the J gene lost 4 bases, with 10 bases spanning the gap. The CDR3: CATSDSTGATEAFF. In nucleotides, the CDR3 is TGTGCCACCAGTGATTCGACAGGTGCCACTGAAGCTTTCTTT.

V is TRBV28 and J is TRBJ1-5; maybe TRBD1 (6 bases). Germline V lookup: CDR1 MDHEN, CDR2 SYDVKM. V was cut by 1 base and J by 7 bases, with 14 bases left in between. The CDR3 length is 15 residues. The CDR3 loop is CASSLSALQGQPQHF. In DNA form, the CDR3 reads TGTGCCAGCAGTTTATCGGCCCTCCAGGGGCAGCCCCAGCATTTT.

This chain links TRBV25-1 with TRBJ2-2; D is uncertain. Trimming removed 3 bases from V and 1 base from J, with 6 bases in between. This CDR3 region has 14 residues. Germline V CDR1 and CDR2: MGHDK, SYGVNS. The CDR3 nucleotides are TGTGCCAGCAGTGAGGGTGGGAACACCGGGGAGCTGTTTTTT. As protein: CASSEGGNTGELFF.

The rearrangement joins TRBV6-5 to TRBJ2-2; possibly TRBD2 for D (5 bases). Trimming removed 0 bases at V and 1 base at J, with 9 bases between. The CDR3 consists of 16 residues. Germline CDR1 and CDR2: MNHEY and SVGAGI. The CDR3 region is CASSYSGSGNTGELFF. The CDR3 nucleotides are TGTGCCAGCAGTTACTCGGGCAGCGGGAACACCGGGGAGCTGTTTTTT.

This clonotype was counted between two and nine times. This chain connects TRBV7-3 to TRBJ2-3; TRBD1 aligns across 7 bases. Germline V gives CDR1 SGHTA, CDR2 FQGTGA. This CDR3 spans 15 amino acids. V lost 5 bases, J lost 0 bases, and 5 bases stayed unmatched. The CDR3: CASSLTGKSTDTQYF. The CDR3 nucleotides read TGTGCCAGCAGCCTGACAGGGAAAAGCACAGATACGCAGTATTTT.

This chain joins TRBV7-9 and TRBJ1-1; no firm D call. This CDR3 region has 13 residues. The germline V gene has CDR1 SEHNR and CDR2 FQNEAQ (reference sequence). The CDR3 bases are TGTGGGATTGGGGAGGTGCCAGCCCCCGAAGCTTTCTTT. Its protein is CGIGEVPAPEAFF.

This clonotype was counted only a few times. CDR3 loop: CASSRQGDSPLHF. DNA of the CDR3: TGTGCCAGCAGCCGACAGGGGGATTCACCCCTCCACTTT. V gene TRBV6-1 combines with J gene TRBJ1-6; TRBD1 matches 9 bases. The CDR3 consists of 13 residues. The junction had 2 bases not matched to a gene; V was cut back by 6 bases and J by 8 bases. Germline-derived CDR1 and CDR2 are MNHNS and SASEGT.

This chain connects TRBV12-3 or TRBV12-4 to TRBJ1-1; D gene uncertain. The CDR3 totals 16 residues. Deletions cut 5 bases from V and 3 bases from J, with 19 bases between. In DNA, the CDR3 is TGTGCCAGCAGTGCCAGGACCGTGCTTTCCGACACTGAAGCTTTCTTT. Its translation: CASSARTVLSDTEAFF.

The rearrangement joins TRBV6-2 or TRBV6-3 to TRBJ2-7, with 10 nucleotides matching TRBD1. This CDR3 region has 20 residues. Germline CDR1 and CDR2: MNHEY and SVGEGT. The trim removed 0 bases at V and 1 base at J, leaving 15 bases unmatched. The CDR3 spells CASSYSLQTTGGPPSYEQYF. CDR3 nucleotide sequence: TGTGCCAGCAGTTACTCCTTACAAACGACAGGGGGCCCGCCGTCCTACGAGCAGTACTTC.

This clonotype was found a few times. This CDR3 reads CASSEMISPLHF. The CDR3 DNA is TGTGCCAGCAGTGAGATGATTTCACCCCTCCACTTT. V gene TRBV2 combines with J gene TRBJ1-6, with D uncertain. CDR3 size: 12 residues. Per the germline V gene, CDR1 is SNHLY and CDR2 is FYNNEI. Trimming removed 3 bases from V and 9 bases from J, with 6 bases in between.

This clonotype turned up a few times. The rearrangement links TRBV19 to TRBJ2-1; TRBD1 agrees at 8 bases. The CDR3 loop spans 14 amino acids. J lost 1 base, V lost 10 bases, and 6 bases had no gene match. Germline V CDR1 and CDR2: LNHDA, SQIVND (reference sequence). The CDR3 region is CATDGDRSYNEQFF. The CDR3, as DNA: TGTGCCACAGATGGGGACAGGTCCTACAATGAGCAGTTCTTC.

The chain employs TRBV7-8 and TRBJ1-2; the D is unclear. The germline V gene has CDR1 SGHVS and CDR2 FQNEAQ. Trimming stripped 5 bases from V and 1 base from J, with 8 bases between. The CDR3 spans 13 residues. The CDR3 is CASSPSFNYGYTF. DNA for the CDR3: TGTGCCAGCAGCCCGAGCTTTAACTATGGCTACACCTTC. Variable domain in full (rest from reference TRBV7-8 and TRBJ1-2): GAGVSQSPRYKVAKRGQDVALRCDPISGHVSLFWYQQALGQGPEFLTYFQNEAQLDKSGLPSDRFFAERPEGSVSTLKIQRTQQEDSAVYLCASSPSFNYGYTFGSGTRLTVV.

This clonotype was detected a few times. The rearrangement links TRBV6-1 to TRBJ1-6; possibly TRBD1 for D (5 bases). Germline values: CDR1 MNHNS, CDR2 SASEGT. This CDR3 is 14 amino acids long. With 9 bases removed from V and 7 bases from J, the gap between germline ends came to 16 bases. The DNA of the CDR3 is TGTGCCAGTCGGGGGGGTGTGGAGAATTCACCCCTCCACTTT. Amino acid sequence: CASRGGVENSPLHF.

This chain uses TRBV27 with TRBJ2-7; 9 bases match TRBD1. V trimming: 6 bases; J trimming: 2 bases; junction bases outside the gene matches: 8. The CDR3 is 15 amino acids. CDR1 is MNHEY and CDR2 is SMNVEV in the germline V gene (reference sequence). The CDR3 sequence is CASSRPGQGAYEQYF. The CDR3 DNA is TGTGCCAGCAGCCGCCCGGGACAGGGAGCCTACGAGCAGTACTTC.

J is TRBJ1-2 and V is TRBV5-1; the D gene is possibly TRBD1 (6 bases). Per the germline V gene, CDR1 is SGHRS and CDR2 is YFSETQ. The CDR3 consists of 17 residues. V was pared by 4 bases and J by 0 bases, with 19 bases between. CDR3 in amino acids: CASSPGRNRDSNYGYTF. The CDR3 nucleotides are TGCGCCAGCAGCCCGGGCCGAAACAGGGACTCTAACTATGGCTACACCTTC.

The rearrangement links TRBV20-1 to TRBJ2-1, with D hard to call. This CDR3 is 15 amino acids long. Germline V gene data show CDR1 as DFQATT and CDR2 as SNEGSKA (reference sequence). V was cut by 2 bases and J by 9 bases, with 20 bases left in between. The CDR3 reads CSARLLRLINGEQFF. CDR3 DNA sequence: TGCAGTGCTAGACTCCTTCGGCTGATAAATGGTGAGCAGTTCTTC.

Here the CDR3 reads CASSQEGRGNYEQYF. Here the CDR3 DNA reads TGCGCCAGCAGCCAAGAAGGGAGGGGAAACTACGAGCAGTACTTC. The V call is TRBV4-3, the J call TRBJ2-7, with 7 bases that match TRBD2. The germline CDR1 and CDR2 sequences are LGHNA and YSLEER. V lost 0 bases, J lost 3 bases, and 5 bases stayed unmatched. This CDR3 spans 15 amino acids.